Listed here are 8 T cell receptor beta chains from one sample, sequenced in a study of Graves' ophthalmopathy and Graves' hyperthyroidism. TCR beta CDR3 regions were amplified from RNA transcripts. HTBI primers were used in a first-round RT-PCR, which preceded a second-round multiplex PCR. One entry per CDR3 protein, called by TCRdb with MiXCR from the multiplex PCR reads. The data contain under 200,000 distinct CDR3 sequences, roughly 37% of them singletons. Sequencing was done on a sample of peripheral blood. These receptors originate from a woman aged 40 to 49 with Graves' ophthalmopathy.

V and J are TRBV7-2 and TRBJ2-5, with TRBD2 as a possible D gene (5 bases). Germline CDR1 is SGHTA and CDR2 is FQGNSA. This CDR3 is built from 12 residues. V was cut by 3 bases and J by 5 bases, with 7 bases left in between. This chain's CDR3 is CASSFAGETQYF. The CDR3 coding sequence is TGTGCCAGCAGCTTCGCGGGCGAGACCCAGTACTTC.

This clonotype showed up many times. The CDR3 bases are TGTGCCAGCAGTTTCTGGCGGGCAGCGAAAACTAATAGCAATCAGCCCCAGCATTTT. It is translated as CASSFWRAAKTNSNQPQHF. J is TRBJ1-5 and V is TRBV28; D is undetermined. The V end was cut by 3 bases, the J end by 0 bases, with 21 bases between. This CDR3 region has 19 residues. Germline V gene sequence: CDR1 MDHEN, CDR2 SYDVKM.

This clonotype was observed at least ten times. This rearrangement joins TRBV7-2 to TRBJ2-7, with 12 bases aligning to TRBD1. Germline values: CDR1 SGHTA, CDR2 FQGNSA. V was clipped by 2 bases and J by 7 bases; unmatched bases: 6. The CDR3 consists of 15 residues. The CDR3 sequence is CASSLRGQGAEEQYF. In DNA form, the CDR3 reads TGTGCCAGCAGCTTAAGGGGACAGGGGGCGGAGGAGCAGTACTTC. Combining the CDR3 with reference TRBV7-2 and TRBJ2-7 gives the whole variable domain GAGVSQSPSNKVTEKGKDVELRCDPISGHTALYWYRQSLGQGLEFLIYFQGNSAPDKSGLPSDRFSAERTGGSVSTLTIQRTQQEDSAVYLCASSLRGQGAEEQYFGPGTRLTVT.

This clonotype was observed a single time. The V call is TRBV12-3 or TRBV12-4, the J call TRBJ1-1; no firm D call. Trimming stripped 6 bases from V and 3 bases from J, with 8 bases between. The CDR3 is 12 amino acids. The CDR3 protein is CASSPEYTEAFF. The CDR3 nucleotides are TGTGCCAGCAGCCCCGAATACACTGAAGCTTTCTTT.

This chain uses TRBV7-3 with TRBJ2-7; TRBD1 matches 10 bases. Germline V gives CDR1 SGHTA, CDR2 FQGTGA. Trimming cost V 0 bases and J 2 bases; bases outside gene matches: 22. This CDR3 spans 22 amino acids. Written as DNA, the CDR3 is TGTGCCAGCAGCTTAACTTGGCCCGCATCACCGGGACAGGGGCGGGAAACCTACGAGCAGTACTTC. It translates to CASSLTWPASPGQGRETYEQYF. Filled out from reference TRBV7-3 and TRBJ2-7, the complete variable domain reads GAGVSQTPSNKVTEKGKYVELRCDPISGHTALYWYRQSLGQGPEFLIYFQGTGAADDSGLPNDRFFAVRPEGSVSTLKIQRTERGDSAVYLCASSLTWPASPGQGRETYEQYFGPGTRLTVT.

In its sample, this clonotype was seen many times. The V call is TRBV10-3, the J call TRBJ2-6, with unresolved D. The V gene's germline CDR1 is ENHRY and CDR2 SYGVKD. Trimming left V 3 bases short and J 0 bases short, with 9 bases between. This CDR3 has 16 residues. CDR3: CAISEEVISGANVLTF. The CDR3 coding sequence is TGTGCCATCAGTGAAGAGGTTATCTCTGGGGCCAACGTCCTGACTTTC.

Ten or more counts support this clonotype. This chain uses TRBV20-1 with TRBJ2-7; 7 nucleotides agree with TRBD1. V was clipped by 5 bases and J by 0 bases; unmatched bases: 7. The CDR3 runs to 14 residues. Germline V lookup: CDR1 DFQATT, CDR2 SNEGSKA (reference sequence). Here the CDR3 DNA reads TGCAGTGCTGACACGGGACAGCTCTCCTACGAGCAGTACTTC. The encoded protein is CSADTGQLSYEQYF.

The V gene is TRBV14, the J gene TRBJ1-1, with 7 nucleotides matching TRBD1. The V and J ends lost 4 bases and 5 bases, in that order; junction bases with no gene match: 4. The CDR3 is made up of 13 amino acids. Germline-derived CDR1 and CDR2 are SGHDN and FVKESK. The CDR3 loop is CASSRQGRTEAFF. DNA of the CDR3: TGTGCCAGCAGCCGACAGGGTCGGACTGAAGCTTTCTTT. Drawing the rest from reference TRBV14 and TRBJ1-1, the complete variable domain is EAGVTQFPSHSVIEKGQTVTLRCDPISGHDNLYWYRRVMGKEIKFLLHFVKESKQDESGMPNNRFLAERTGGTYSTLKVQPAELEDSGVYFCASSRQGRTEAFFGQGTRLTVV.